The 30 T cell receptor beta chains below all came from one sample that was sequenced in a study of shared clonotypes between healthy human individuals. Profiled with immunoSEQ multiplex PCR; TCRdb holds only in-frame clones, not every one. The sample holds 900,000 to 1,200,000 clones, around three quarters seen once. The sequenced sample was memory CD4+ T cells from PBMCs. The subset: CD45RA-negative fraction. The receptors were gathered from a man between 18 and 29 years old in good health. Some clones in this sample may be carry-over from other donors' samples.

V is TRBV4-3 and J is TRBJ2-3, with no clear D. The V end was cut by 1 base, the J end by 1 base, with 12 bases between. The length of the CDR3 is 16 residues. In germline, CDR1 is LGHNA, CDR2 YSLEER. The CDR3 nucleotides read TGCGCCAGCAGCCAAGGGAACTCGGTGGGCACAGATACGCAGTATTTT. Its translation: CASSQGNSVGTDTQYF.

This clone was recorded once. The chain carries TRBV19 and TRBJ2-1, with 8 nucleotides matching TRBD2. Losses at the gene ends were 6 bases for V and 2 bases for J; bases not matched to a gene: 0. From germline, CDR1 is LNHDA and CDR2 SQIVND (reference sequence). The CDR3 runs 13 residues. CDR3 sequence reads: CASSGRAYNEQFF. The CDR3 DNA is TGTGCCAGTAGCGGGAGGGCCTACAATGAGCAGTTCTTC.

The CDR3 protein is CASSPQNPRGSNNEKLFF. DNA of the CDR3: TGTGCCAGCTCACCACAGAACCCGAGGGGTTCAAATAATGAAAAACTGTTTTTT. The chain recombines TRBV18 with TRBJ1-4, with TRBD1 as a possible D gene (5 bases). CDR1 KGHSH and CDR2 LQKENI come from the germline V gene. The CDR3 is 18 residues long. The ends were cut back, 1 base at V and 4 bases at J, with 19 bases in the middle.

The chain is built from TRBV2 and TRBJ1-4; unclear D gene. Germline CDR1 SNHLY, CDR2 FYNNEI. The CDR3 runs 15 residues. V shed 7 bases and J shed 5 bases, with 17 bases lying between them. The CDR3 nucleotides read TGTGCCAGCACCGAGGGTAGGGTATCGAATGAAAAACTGTTTTTT. It is translated as CASTEGRVSNEKLFF.

Only a few counts were recorded for this clone. Written as DNA, the CDR3 is TGTGCCAGCAGTTTAGCAGGGATTAGCAATCAGCCCCAGCATTTT. Translating gives CASSLAGISNQPQHF. The chain carries TRBV27 and TRBJ1-5; weak D call: TRBD1 (5 bases). This CDR3 contains 15 residues. The germline V gene encodes CDR1 MNHEY and CDR2 SMNVEV (reference sequence). The germline V and J ends were trimmed by 2 bases and 0 bases, with 8 bases remaining between them.

This chain connects TRBV19 to TRBJ1-5; D may be TRBD1 (5 bases). CDR1 and CDR2 (germline): LNHDA, SQIVND (reference sequence). V shed 6 bases and J shed 0 bases, with 12 bases lying between them. The CDR3 loop spans 15 amino acids. CDR3 nucleotides: TGTGCCAGTAGGGGGCAGGTCAATAGCAATCAGCCCCAGCATTTT. Translating gives CASRGQVNSNQPQHF.

V is TRBV5-1 and J is TRBJ2-7; TRBD1 agrees at 9 bases. CDR1 and CDR2 from the germline V gene are SGHRS and YFSETQ. The CDR3 extends over 14 amino acids. V lost 4 bases, J lost 2 bases, and 4 bases stayed unmatched. Here the CDR3 DNA reads TGCGCCAGCAGCGGGACAGGGTCGGCCTACGAGCAGTACTTC. It is translated as CASSGTGSAYEQYF.

This clone was detected once. This chain connects TRBV6-1 to TRBJ2-3, with 7 bases matching TRBD2. The length of the CDR3 is 13 residues. The V segment lost 10 bases and the J segment 2 bases; nucleotides outside the gene matches: 6. Germline CDR1 is MNHNS and CDR2 is SASEGT. The CDR3 region is CATPGLYTDTQYF. CDR3 nucleotide sequence: TGTGCCACACCGGGACTATACACAGATACGCAGTATTTT.

The chain carries TRBV25-1 and TRBJ1-6; a possible D gene is TRBD1 (6 bases). The ends were cut back, 6 bases at V and 7 bases at J, with 16 bases in the middle. Germline V gives CDR1 MGHDK, CDR2 SYGVNS. The CDR3 loop spans 15 amino acids. The chain's CDR3 is CASSPGGAGNSPLHF. The CDR3 DNA follows: TGTGCCAGCAGCCCGGGGGGGGCGGGCAATTCACCCCTCCACTTT.

In the case of this clone: A much larger clone lies one base from this, so it may be a read error. J is TRBJ2-7 and V is TRBV5-4; D unclear. This CDR3 comprises 10 residues. V was trimmed by 3 bases and J by 4 bases, leaving 2 bases between them. CDR1 is SGHNT, CDR2 YYREEE, per germline (reference sequence). CDR3 region: CASSWYEQYF. The CDR3, as DNA: TGTGCCAGCAGCTGGTACGAGCAGTACTTC. The full variable domain, completed using reference TRBV5-4 and TRBJ2-7, is ETGVTQSPTHLIKTRGQQVTLRCSSQSGHNTVSWYQQALGQGPQFIFQYYREEENGRGNFPPRFSGLQFPNYSSELNVNALELDDSALYLCASSWYEQYFGPGTRLTVT.

The J gene is TRBJ2-2, the V gene TRBV19; 7 positions agree with TRBD2. There are 15 residues in the CDR3. V gave up 9 bases and J gave up 5 bases; unmatched junction bases: 12. The germline V gene has CDR1 LNHDA and CDR2 SQIVND (reference sequence). The CDR3 DNA is TGTGCCAGCACCACCGGGGGGAGTCGAACCGGGGAGCTGTTTTTT. Its translation: CASTTGGSRTGELFF.

This clone has just one count. V and J are TRBV7-3 and TRBJ1-2; perhaps TRBD1 as D (5 bases). The CDR3 length is 16 residues. Germline V gene sequence: CDR1 SGHTA, CDR2 FQGTGA. The V and J ends lost 2 bases and 2 bases respectively, with 15 bases between them. As DNA, the CDR3 is TGTGCCAGCAGCTTAGTTAATGGGGGAGGCAACTATGGCTACACCTTC. It encodes CASSLVNGGGNYGYTF.

J is TRBJ2-3 and V is TRBV2, with TRBD2 matching 10 bases. The J segment lost 0 bases and the V segment lost 4 bases, leaving 7 bases of the junction unmatched. CDR3 length equals 17 residues. The germline V gene has CDR1 SNHLY and CDR2 FYNNEI. In DNA, the CDR3 is TGTGCCAGCAGTGGGACTAGCGGACGGTCTAGCACAGATACGCAGTATTTT. Its protein is CASSGTSGRSSTDTQYF.

The chain uses TRBV7-2 and TRBJ2-7, with D perhaps TRBD1 (6 bases). The germline V gene has CDR1 SGHTA and CDR2 FQGNSA. Deletions cut 5 bases from V and 2 bases from J, with 16 bases between. CDR3 length: 15 amino acids. CDR3: CASSARTGPPYEQYF. In DNA, the CDR3 is TGTGCCAGCAGCGCCCGAACAGGGCCCCCCTACGAGCAGTACTTC.

A word on this clone: It differs at one base from a far larger clone, so likely a read error. V is TRBV6-5 and J is TRBJ2-7, with 8 bases identical to TRBD1. Germline V gene lookup returns CDR1 MNHEY and CDR2 SVGAGI. The CDR3 contains 15 residues. In DNA, the CDR3 is TGTGCCAGCAAACAGGGGGGCAGCCCCGTCTACGAGCAGTGCTTC. This codes for CASKQGGSPVYEQCF.

CDR3 coding DNA: TGTGCTAGTGGTTTCCAACCGACTAGCGGGAGCTACAATGAGCAGTTCTTC. Protein product: CASGFQPTSGSYNEQFF. The rearrangement links TRBV12-5 to TRBJ2-1; 12 nucleotides align to TRBD2. With V trimmed by 3 bases and J by 3 bases, 6 bases remained unmatched. The CDR3 runs 17 residues. The germline gives CDR1 LGHNT, CDR2 FRNRAP.

The rearrangement uses TRBV6-6 and TRBJ2-6; D might be TRBD1 (5 bases). Germline V gene lookup returns CDR1 MNHNY and CDR2 SVGAGI (reference sequence). The CDR3 has 15 residues. V lost 5 bases and J 0 bases, leaving 8 bases between the germline ends. This chain's CDR3 is CASSAQVSGANVLTF. Here the CDR3 DNA reads TGTGCCAGCAGTGCACAGGTCTCTGGGGCCAACGTCCTGACTTTC.

Remarks on this clone: One end of the junction is discordant with germline, which a read error may explain. V usage is TRBV20-1 and J usage is TRBJ2-1; D is possibly TRBD2 (6 bases). The germline V gene encodes CDR1 DFQATT and CDR2 SNEGSKA (reference sequence). The CDR3 length is 10 residues. CDR3 sequence: CSALEGLELF. CDR3 nucleotide sequence: TGCAGTGCTCTGGAGGGCCTCGAGCTCTTC.

The J gene is TRBJ2-4, the V gene TRBV29-1, with D tentatively TRBD2 (6 bases). CDR3 size: 14 residues. Germline CDR1 and CDR2: SQVTM and ANQGSEA. The CDR3 sequence: CSAGEDLYSNIQYF. The CDR3 region has the DNA TGCAGTGCCGGGGAGGATCTCTACTCAAACATTCAGTACTTC. Full variable domain (rest looked up from reference TRBV29-1 and TRBJ2-4): SAVISQKPSRDICQRGTSLTIQCQVDSQVTMMFWYRQQPGQSLTLIATANQGSEATYESGFVIDKFPISRPNLTFSTLTVSNMSPEDSSIYLCSAGEDLYSNIQYFGAGTRLSVL.

This clone showed up many times. The rearrangement uses TRBV2 and TRBJ2-5; 14 bases map to TRBD2. Germline loops: CDR1 SNHLY, CDR2 FYNNEI. J gave up 5 bases and V 8 bases, and 10 bases lay outside the gene matches. CDR3 length equals 16 residues. DNA of the CDR3: TGTGCCAGCGGAGGGGGACTAGCGGGAGTTACGGAGACCCAGTACTTC. This encodes CASGGGLAGVTETQYF.

The rearrangement uses TRBV2 and TRBJ2-5; TRBD1 agrees at 7 bases. Losses at the gene ends were 5 bases for V and 2 bases for J; bases not matched to a gene: 2. Germline V gene lookup returns CDR1 SNHLY and CDR2 FYNNEI. The length of the CDR3 is 13 residues. The CDR3 is CASSKGQQETQYF. CDR3 coding DNA: TGTGCCAGCAGTAAGGGACAGCAAGAGACCCAGTACTTC.

The chain recombines TRBV28 with TRBJ1-2; a weak D match, TRBD1 (5 bases). This CDR3 comprises 13 residues. In germline, CDR1 is MDHEN, CDR2 SYDVKM. The germline V and J ends were trimmed by 3 bases and 8 bases, with 13 bases remaining between them. CDR3 region: CASSFTSGPGYTF. CDR3 in DNA: TGTGCCAGCAGTTTTACATCAGGGCCGGGCTACACCTTC.

The V gene is TRBV10-3, the J gene TRBJ2-7, with 7 nucleotides matching TRBD1. J was trimmed by 2 bases and V by 6 bases; bases with no gene match: 1. The CDR3 runs to 12 residues. Germline lookup yields CDR1 ENHRY and CDR2 SYGVKD. For the CDR3, the DNA is TGTGCCATCAGACAGGGGACCTACGAGCAGTACTTC. This gives the protein CAIRQGTYEQYF.

With respect to this clone: Other DNA sequences in this specimen translate into the identical CDR3. The chain couples TRBV6-5 to TRBJ2-7; the D is unclear. The CDR3 loop spans 15 amino acids. Germline V gives CDR1 MNHEY, CDR2 SVGAGI. Trimming took 2 bases from V and 0 from J, leaving 11 bases between them. CDR3 sequence: CASSYGRGSSYEQYF. CDR3 nucleotide sequence: TGTGCCAGCAGTTACGGCCGAGGAAGCTCCTACGAGCAGTACTTC.

The CDR3, as DNA: TGTGCCATCAGGGGACAGACCGGCACAGATACGCAGTATTTT. Amino acids: CAIRGQTGTDTQYF. The chain has TRBV10-3 and TRBJ2-3, with 7 bases fitting TRBD1. This CDR3 has 14 amino acids. Germline V gene sequence: CDR1 ENHRY, CDR2 SYGVKD. J gave up 1 base and V 6 bases, and 4 bases lay outside the gene matches.

The chain has TRBV7-8 and TRBJ2-1; 14 bases agree with TRBD2. The junction had 7 bases not matched to a gene; V was cut back by 1 base and J by 8 bases. This CDR3 is 17 amino acids long. The germline CDR1 and CDR2 sequences are SGHVS and FQNEAQ. For the CDR3, the DNA is TGTGCCAGCAGCTTAGAAGGGACTAGCGGGAGATACCATGAGCAGTTCTTC. Translation gives CASSLEGTSGRYHEQFF. The variable domain in full, with the rest retrieved from reference TRBV7-8 and TRBJ2-1, is GAGVSQSPRYKVAKRGQDVALRCDPISGHVSLFWYQQALGQGPEFLTYFQNEAQLDKSGLPSDRFFAERPEGSVSTLKIQRTQQEDSAVYLCASSLEGTSGRYHEQFFGPGTRLTVL.

The chain carries TRBV30 and TRBJ2-7, with D maybe TRBD1 (6 bases). V was pared by 0 bases and J by 1 base, with 13 bases between. Germline CDR1 GTSNPN, CDR2 SVGIG (reference sequence). This CDR3 contains 15 residues. The CDR3 loop reads CAWSVGGTRSYEQYF. For the CDR3, the DNA is TGTGCCTGGAGTGTAGGGGGAACTCGATCCTACGAGCAGTACTTC.

This clone was observed a few times. This sequence joins TRBV7-9 and TRBJ1-2; a weak D match, TRBD1 (6 bases). Germline values: CDR1 SEHNR, CDR2 FQNEAQ (reference sequence). Trimming cost V 1 base and J 7 bases, with 13 bases left between them. This CDR3 comprises 14 residues. The DNA for the CDR3 is TGTGCCAGCAGCTTAGAACGGGGGCAGAGTGGCTACACCTTC. Protein product: CASSLERGQSGYTF.

In nucleotides, the CDR3 is TGTGCCACCTTTACCGGGACCCCCTACGAGCAGTACTTC. Its translation is CATFTGTPYEQYF. V gene TRBV28 combines with J gene TRBJ2-7, with D perhaps matching TRBD1 or TRBD2 (5 bases each). The CDR3 runs 13 residues. The V and J ends lost 10 bases and 2 bases respectively, with 15 bases between them. Per the germline V gene, CDR1 is MDHEN and CDR2 is SYDVKM.

Ten or more counts support this clone. Other DNA sequences in the same sample also yield this CDR3. The chain has TRBV30 and TRBJ1-2, with 10 nucleotides matching TRBD1. Trimming took 3 bases from V and 7 from J; bases not matched to a gene: 14. Germline CDR1 is GTSNPN and CDR2 is SVGIG (reference sequence). CDR3 length: 16 residues. The CDR3 is CAWSRDRGQGHGGYTF. Here the CDR3 DNA reads TGTGCCTGGAGCAGAGACAGGGGGCAGGGCCATGGTGGCTACACCTTC.